The clone carrying this T cell receptor beta chain showed up many times. Its specificity is unknown. Using a J-beta primer mix together with a sample-barcoded 5' primer, a second PCR was run for roughly 6 to 11 cycles. TCRdb processed the 5' RACE reads anew with MiXCR; each CDR3 protein has one entry. The sample includes more than 1,000,000 distinct CDR3 sequences, 20% to 25% of them seen just once. Isolating PBMCs gave at least 6 million of these cells per sample. The CDR3 has 14 amino acids. Deletions cut 3 bases from V and 5 bases from J, with 13 bases between. This specimen comes from a study of blood T cells in healthy people across ages. Study-wide results and caveats: Both naive CD4+ cell counts and diversity were greater in long-lived donors than in aged donors. The authors considered diversity estimates from one million T cells to be underestimates.

This sample was also put to use in a study of T cells of mothers and their children. As that study records: Normalized overlap was always slightly, never significantly, higher in related than unrelated mother-child pairs.

The receptor comes from a girl aged 2-9 years in good health. Material for sequencing was blood. The chain recombines TRBV12-3 or TRBV12-4 with TRBJ2-5; tentatively, D is TRBD1 (5 bases). The CDR3 nucleotides are TGTGCCAGCAGTTTCCAGGGTGCAAGGGAGACCCAGTACTTC. Residues: CASSFQGARETQYF.